The TCR beta chain under discussion was sequenced for a study of beta chain features in type 1 diabetes. Study background: Summed over all samples, the examined sorted cells came to about 110 million. Findings of the study overall: All four CD4+ subsets from Type 1 diabetes patients carried moderately but significantly shorter TCRB CDR3s. Patients with type 1 diabetes carried fewer insertions and had more deletions at their VDJ junctions.

CD4+ cells of the naive, central memory, regulatory and stem cell-like memory types were sorted via CD45RO/CCR7/CD25/CD127/CD95/CD27. cDNA synthesis used the whole RNA isolate, giving expressed TCRB sequences. Read counts averaged approximately 3.5 million for samples of naive, central memory and regulatory T cells. This table comes from immunoSEQ multiplex PCR, and its TCRdb copy is limited to in-frame clones, with some not included. Of hundreds of thousands of clones listed, over 12% are singletons. This clone was counted between two and nine times. Its specificity is unknown. Germline V gene lookup returns CDR1 ENHRY and CDR2 SYGVKD. The CDR3 covers 14 residues. V gave up 4 bases and J gave up 1 base, with 8 bases separating them.

The source is a man aged 18-30 years with type 1 diabetes. Sequenced input: naive CD4+ T cells from blood. The chain is built from TRBV10-3 and TRBJ1-5; D unclear. The CDR3 DNA is TGTGCCATCAGTGCACGGGAGAGCAATCAGCCCCAGCATTTT. Translating it yields CAISARESNQPQHF.